The source of this T cell receptor (beta chain) is a study of blood T cell repertoires in COVID-19. Background on the study: Both acute and convalescent COVID-19 samples were obtained from the United States, Italy and Spain.

The repertoire was sequenced with immunoSEQ multiplex PCR; TCRdb's copy has only in-frame clones and lacks some. The sample holds about 94,000 clones, approximately 83% seen once. With 10 bases clipped from V and 1 base from J, the junction kept 4 bases outside the gene matches. Germline CDR1 SGHNT, CDR2 YYREEE (reference sequence). The CDR3 is 12 amino acids. This clone has more than one count but fewer than ten. The receptor's source is a man in his fifties or sixties with acute or convalescent COVID-19. V is TRBV5-4 and J is TRBJ2-7; 8 bases line up with TRBD1. The sequencing input was peripheral blood. The chain's CDR3 is CAAGTGSYEQYF. As DNA, the CDR3 is TGTGCCGCCGGGACAGGATCCTACGAGCAGTACTTC. Drawing the rest from reference TRBV5-4 and TRBJ2-7, the complete variable domain is ETGVTQSPTHLIKTRGQQVTLRCSSQSGHNTVSWYQQALGQGPQFIFQYYREEENGRGNFPPRFSGLQFPNYSSELNVNALELDDSALYLCAAGTGSYEQYFGPGTRLTVT.